This is a list of T cell receptor beta chains from one sample in a study of cytomegalovirus exposure and HLA in healthy donors. Libraries were prepared by immunoSEQ multiplex PCR; TCRdb keeps only in-frame clonotypes and omits some of them. The sample yields 120,000 to 150,000 clones, around 80% seen once. The sequencing input was PBMCs. The receptor source for this set is a boy younger than 10 in good health and CMV-seronegative. CDR3s leave out the opening cysteine and the closing phenylalanine or tryptophan. Fields, in order: V gene, CDR3 protein.

V: TRBV5-1
CDR3: ASSPFSGSTEAF

V: TRBV30
CDR3: AWRVAGGNYGYT

V: TRBV14
CDR3: ASSQLSAWSREKLF

V: TRBV11-3
CDR3: ASRAGTGKGGRDYEQY

V: TRBV13
CDR3: ASSFRQGYFDEQF

V: TRBV7-2
CDR3: ASSFQLAGGYTDTQY

V: TRBV27
CDR3: ASSFLVGRQLNEQF

V: TRBV7-9
CDR3: ASSPRQGITEAF

V: TRBV7-9
CDR3: ASLHSGTGWDGYT

V: TRBV30
CDR3: AWSVIGGPSQPQH

V: TRBV9
CDR3: ASSADPAGTAEAF

V: TRBV7-9
CDR3: ASSSTTGQETQY

V: TRBV29-1
CDR3: SVRDRGPENEQF

V: TRBV11-1
CDR3: ASIGGRTEAF

V: TRBV2
CDR3: ASSPGQGPSQPQH